This T cell receptor beta chain was captured by sequencing in a study of T-cell reconstitution after alpha-beta-depleted transplantation in children. The CDR3 has 13 residues. With 5 bases clipped from V and 5 bases from J, the junction kept 5 bases outside the gene matches. The germline V gene has CDR1 LNHNV and CDR2 YYDKDF (reference sequence). Study-level points and caveats: Reports say that about two months after transplant, the alpha-beta T cells came out of several hundred graft clones that had expanded. Day-60 TCRbeta diversity that was high in some patients was derived from surviving recipient T cells and thymic progenitors. When one year had passed after transplant, most T-cell counts and diversity came from newly produced T cells.

Comments on this clonotype: Antigen unknown.

Construction of the TCRbeta library involved unique molecular identifiers. From the PCR reads, TCRdb called clonotypes with MiXCR, one entry per CDR3 protein. The table shows about 90,000 distinct CDR3 sequences, with around a sixth occurring only once. This receptor was obtained from a male patient under 10 years old who had a stem cell transplant for acute lymphoblastic leukemia, so the T cells may come from the graft donor. The sequencing here drew on PBMCs, mostly from graft donor cells, taken 180 days after TCRalphabeta/CD19-depleted stem cell transplant. This chain links TRBV15 with TRBJ2-7; 8 bases align to TRBD2. In nucleotides, the CDR3 is TGTGCCACCAGCTACACGGGGGGGGACGAGCAGTACTTC. Translating it yields CATSYTGGDEQYF.